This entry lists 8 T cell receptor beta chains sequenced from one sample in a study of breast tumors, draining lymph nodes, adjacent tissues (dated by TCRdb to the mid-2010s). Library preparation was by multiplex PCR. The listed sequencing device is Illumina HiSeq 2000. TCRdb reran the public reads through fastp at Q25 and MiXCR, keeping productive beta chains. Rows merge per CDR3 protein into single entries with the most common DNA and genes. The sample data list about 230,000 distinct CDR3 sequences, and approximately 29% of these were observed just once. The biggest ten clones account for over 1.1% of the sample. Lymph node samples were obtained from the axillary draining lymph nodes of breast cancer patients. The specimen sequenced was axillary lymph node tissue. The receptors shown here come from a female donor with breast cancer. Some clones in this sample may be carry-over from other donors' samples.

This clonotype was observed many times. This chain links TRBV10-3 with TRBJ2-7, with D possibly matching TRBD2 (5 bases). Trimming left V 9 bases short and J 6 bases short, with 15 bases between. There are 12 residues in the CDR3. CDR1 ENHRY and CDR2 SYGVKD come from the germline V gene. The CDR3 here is CAMGRGSGEQYF. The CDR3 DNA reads TGTGCCATGGGGAGAGGTTCAGGCGAGCAGTACTTC.

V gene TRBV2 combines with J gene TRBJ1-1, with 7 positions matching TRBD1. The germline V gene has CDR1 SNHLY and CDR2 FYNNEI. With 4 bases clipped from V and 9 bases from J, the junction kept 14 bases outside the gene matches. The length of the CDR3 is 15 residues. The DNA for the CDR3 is TGTGCCAGCAGTGTCAGGTTGGGGGGACAGCGAAAAGCTTTCTTT. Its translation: CASSVRLGGQRKAFF.

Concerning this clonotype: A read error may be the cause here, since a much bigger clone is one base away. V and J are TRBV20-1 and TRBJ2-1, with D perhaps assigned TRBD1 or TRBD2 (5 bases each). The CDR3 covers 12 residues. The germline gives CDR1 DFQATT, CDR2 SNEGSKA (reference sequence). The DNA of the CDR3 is TGCAGTGCCAAGAGGGGATACAATGAGCCGTTCTTC. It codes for CSAKRGYNEPFF.

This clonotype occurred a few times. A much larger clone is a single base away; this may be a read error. The CDR3 reads CASRHATGWDGYTF. The CDR3 DNA reads TGTGCCAGCAGGCATGCGACAGGGTGGGATGGCTACACCTTC. The chain recombines TRBV6-4 with TRBJ1-2; 7 positions match TRBD1. The CDR3 loop spans 14 amino acids. Germline V gene data show CDR1 as MRHNA and CDR2 as SNTAGT. V lost 6 bases to trimming and J lost 6 bases; unmatched junction nucleotides: 10.

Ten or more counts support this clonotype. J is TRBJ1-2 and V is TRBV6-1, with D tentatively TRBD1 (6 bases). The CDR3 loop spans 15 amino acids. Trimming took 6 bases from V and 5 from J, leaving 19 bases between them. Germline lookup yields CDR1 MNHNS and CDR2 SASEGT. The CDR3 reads CASSVSGVRTYGYTF. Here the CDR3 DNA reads TGTGCCAGCAGCGTATCAGGGGTCCGGACTTATGGCTACACCTTC.

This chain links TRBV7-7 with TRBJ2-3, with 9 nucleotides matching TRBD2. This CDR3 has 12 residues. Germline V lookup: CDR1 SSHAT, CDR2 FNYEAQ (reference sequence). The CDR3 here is CASGGWSDTQYF. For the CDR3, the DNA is TGTGCTAGCGGGGGTTGGTCAGATACGCAGTATTTT. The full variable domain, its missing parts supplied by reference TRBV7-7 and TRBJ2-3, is GAGVSQSPRYKVTKRGQDVTLRCDPISSHATLYWYQQALGQGPEFLTYFNYEAQPDKSGLPSDRFSAERPEGSISTLTIQRTEQRDSAMYRCASGGWSDTQYFGPGTRLTVL.

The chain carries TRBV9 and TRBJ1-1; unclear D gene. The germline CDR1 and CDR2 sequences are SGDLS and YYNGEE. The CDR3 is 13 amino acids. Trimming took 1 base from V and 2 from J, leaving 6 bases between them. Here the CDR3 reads CASSVQVNTEAFF. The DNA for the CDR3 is TGTGCCAGCAGCGTACAGGTAAACACTGAAGCTTTCTTT. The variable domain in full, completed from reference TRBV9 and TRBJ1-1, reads DSGVTQTPKHLITATGQRVTLRCSPRSGDLSVYWYQQSLDQGLQFLIQYYNGEERAKGNILERFSAQQFPDLHSELNLSSLELGDSALYFCASSVQVNTEAFFGQGTRLTVV.

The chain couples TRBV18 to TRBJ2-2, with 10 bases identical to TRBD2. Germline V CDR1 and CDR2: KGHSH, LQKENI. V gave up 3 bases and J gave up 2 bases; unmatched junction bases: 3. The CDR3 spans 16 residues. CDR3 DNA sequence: TGTGCCAGCTCACCGGGACTAGCGATCAACACCGGGGAGCTGTTTTTT. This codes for CASSPGLAINTGELFF.